These T cell receptor beta chains were read from a single sample in a study of blood T cell repertoires in COVID-19. Clones were read by immunoSEQ multiplex PCR, and TCRdb kept only the in-frame ones, dropping some. The sample holds approximately 240,000 clones; nearly 85% are singletons and the top ten take roughly 5%. Source material: peripheral blood. These receptors all come from a human donor in a cohort sampled during active COVID-19. CDR3s include the opening cysteine and the closing phenylalanine or tryptophan. A D gene is named only where the DNA matches it firmly. The size of a clone is reported for some rows only, either as once, few or many, or as a class for expanded clones.

cdr3_nt: TGTGCCAGCAGCTTAATGAGGTCCGGGGAGCTGTTTTTT
cdr3_aa: CASSLMRSGELFF
j_call: TRBJ2-2
d_call: .
v_call: TRBV7-3
clone_size: .
cdr3_length: 13

cdr3_nt: TGTGCCAGCAGCGGTCCCGGGACTAGCTACAGGGCAGATACGCAGTATTTT
cdr3_aa: CASSGPGTSYRADTQYF
j_call: TRBJ2-3
d_call: TRBD2
v_call: TRBV7-2
clone_size: once
cdr3_length: 17

cdr3_nt: TGTGCCAGTAGTACAGGGGCGAATGAGCAGTTCTTC
cdr3_aa: CASSTGANEQFF
j_call: TRBJ2-1
d_call: .
v_call: TRBV19
clone_size: once
cdr3_length: 12

cdr3_nt: TGTGCCAGCAGTTTTTACAGGGAACAAAACTATGGCTACACCTTC
cdr3_aa: CASSFYREQNYGYTF
j_call: TRBJ1-2
d_call: .
v_call: TRBV6-6
clone_size: .
cdr3_length: 15

cdr3_nt: TGTGCCAGCAGCTTGAGAGCGGGGGGCCCCAATGAGCAGTTCTTC
cdr3_aa: CASSLRAGGPNEQFF
j_call: TRBJ2-1
d_call: TRBD2
v_call: TRBV5-4
clone_size: many
cdr3_length: 15

cdr3_nt: TGCAGTGGGCAGGACGGGGATGAGCAGTTCTTC
cdr3_aa: CSGQDGDEQFF
j_call: TRBJ2-1
d_call: .
v_call: TRBV20-1
clone_size: .
cdr3_length: 11

cdr3_nt: TGTGCCATCAGGACGAACAGGGGGCAAGACACCGGGGAGCTGTTTTTT
cdr3_aa: CAIRTNRGQDTGELFF
j_call: TRBJ2-2
d_call: TRBD1
v_call: TRBV10-3
clone_size: .
cdr3_length: 16

cdr3_nt: TGTGCCAGCAGTGACTCCGGGGGGGGTCACTACAATGAGCAGTTCTTC
cdr3_aa: CASSDSGGGHYNEQFF
j_call: TRBJ2-1
d_call: TRBD2
v_call: TRBV6-4
clone_size: many
cdr3_length: 16

cdr3_nt: TGTGCCAGTAGTAAAGGGGACAGGGGCTACGAGACCCAGTACTTC
cdr3_aa: CASSKGDRGYETQYF
j_call: TRBJ2-5
d_call: TRBD1
v_call: TRBV19
clone_size: .
cdr3_length: 15

cdr3_nt: TGTGCCAGCAGCCAAGGACAGGGATATCAGCCCCAGCATTTT
cdr3_aa: CASSQGQGYQPQHF
j_call: TRBJ1-5
d_call: TRBD1
v_call: TRBV3-1/TRBV3-2
clone_size: .
cdr3_length: 14

cdr3_nt: TGTGCCAGCAGCCAAGTCGTCACTGAAGCTTTCTTT
cdr3_aa: CASSQVVTEAFF
j_call: TRBJ1-1
d_call: .
v_call: TRBV3-1/TRBV3-2
clone_size: few
cdr3_length: 12

cdr3_nt: TGCGCCAGCAGTGAGCGAGACAAGCACTACGAGCAGTACTTC
cdr3_aa: CASSERDKHYEQYF
j_call: TRBJ2-7
d_call: .
v_call: TRBV10-2
clone_size: .
cdr3_length: 14

cdr3_nt: TGTGCCAGCAACGGACAGGGGGCAAGTGAAAAACTGTTTTTT
cdr3_aa: CASNGQGASEKLFF
j_call: TRBJ1-4
d_call: TRBD1
v_call: TRBV11-2
clone_size: .
cdr3_length: 14

cdr3_nt: TGCGCCAGCAGCCAAGATACCGGACAGAGGGGGCTCCTTTATGGCTACACCTTC
cdr3_aa: CASSQDTGQRGLLYGYTF
j_call: TRBJ1-2
d_call: TRBD1
v_call: TRBV4-1
clone_size: .
cdr3_length: 18

cdr3_nt: TGTGCCAGCAGCGCCTCCAACGGGAGTCCCTACGAGCAGTACTTC
cdr3_aa: CASSASNGSPYEQYF
j_call: TRBJ2-7
d_call: .
v_call: TRBV21-1
clone_size: once
cdr3_length: 15

cdr3_nt: TGTGCCACCACGGGCGGGATGGGCTACAATGAGCAGTTCTTC
cdr3_aa: CATTGGMGYNEQFF
j_call: TRBJ2-1
d_call: .
v_call: TRBV24-1
clone_size: .
cdr3_length: 14

cdr3_nt: TGTGCCAGCAGGCCCACGGGGTTCGGCAATCAGCCCCAGCATTTT
cdr3_aa: CASRPTGFGNQPQHF
j_call: TRBJ1-5
d_call: .
v_call: TRBV7-2
clone_size: .
cdr3_length: 15

cdr3_nt: TGTGCCAGCAGTGGGACAGGGAGAGGTAACACCGGGGAGCTGTTTTTT
cdr3_aa: CASSGTGRGNTGELFF
j_call: TRBJ2-2
d_call: TRBD1
v_call: TRBV28
clone_size: .
cdr3_length: 16

cdr3_nt: TGTGCCAGCAGTTATATGGCAGGCGCGGGCACTGAAGCTTTCTTT
cdr3_aa: CASSYMAGAGTEAFF
j_call: TRBJ1-1
d_call: .
v_call: TRBV6-5
clone_size: many
cdr3_length: 15

cdr3_nt: TGCGCCAGCAGTGGTCTTAAAGGGGGCGCAGATTCACCCCTCCACTTT
cdr3_aa: CASSGLKGGADSPLHF
j_call: TRBJ1-6
d_call: TRBD1
v_call: TRBV10-2
clone_size: .
cdr3_length: 16

cdr3_nt: TGTGCCAGCAGCGCTTTAACAGGGAACACTGAAGCTTTCTTT
cdr3_aa: CASSALTGNTEAFF
j_call: TRBJ1-1
d_call: .
v_call: TRBV9
clone_size: .
cdr3_length: 14

cdr3_nt: TGCAGCGTTGGGCGAGACAGGGGTATTTGGGGCTACACCTTC
cdr3_aa: CSVGRDRGIWGYTF
j_call: TRBJ1-2
d_call: TRBD1
v_call: TRBV29-1
clone_size: .
cdr3_length: 14

cdr3_nt: TGTGCCAGCTCACCAGGGACAGGGGTGGACTATGGCTACACCTTC
cdr3_aa: CASSPGTGVDYGYTF
j_call: TRBJ1-2
d_call: TRBD1
v_call: TRBV18
clone_size: .
cdr3_length: 15

cdr3_nt: TGTGCCAGCAGCTTTTTTTGGAGACAGGGGGTTGCAGAGACCCAGTACTTC
cdr3_aa: CASSFFWRQGVAETQYF
j_call: TRBJ2-5
d_call: TRBD1
v_call: TRBV5-6
clone_size: .
cdr3_length: 17

cdr3_nt: TGTGCCAGCAGCTTACCGGGACAGGGAACCTACGAGCAGTACTTC
cdr3_aa: CASSLPGQGTYEQYF
j_call: TRBJ2-7
d_call: TRBD1
v_call: TRBV5-6
clone_size: .
cdr3_length: 15

cdr3_nt: TGTGCCAGCAGTGGACAGGGCATCTACGAGCAGTACTTC
cdr3_aa: CASSGQGIYEQYF
j_call: TRBJ2-7
d_call: TRBD1
v_call: TRBV25-1
clone_size: .
cdr3_length: 13

cdr3_nt: TGTGCCAGTAGTATGCCGGGACAGGGTTTGATGAGTGAGCAGTTCTTC
cdr3_aa: CASSMPGQGLMSEQFF
j_call: TRBJ2-1
d_call: TRBD1
v_call: TRBV19
clone_size: .
cdr3_length: 16

cdr3_nt: TGTGCCAGCAGTAATACTAGGGAAGTTGGAGGCTCCTACAATGAGCAGTTCTTC
cdr3_aa: CASSNTREVGGSYNEQFF
j_call: TRBJ2-1
d_call: .
v_call: TRBV28
clone_size: .
cdr3_length: 18

cdr3_nt: TGTGCCAGTAAATTTGGGGACAGGGTTTCACCCCTCCACTTT
cdr3_aa: CASKFGDRVSPLHF
j_call: TRBJ1-6
d_call: TRBD1
v_call: TRBV19
clone_size: .
cdr3_length: 14

cdr3_nt: TGCAGCGTCCGAAGGGGGAGTGAGTCCTACGAGCAGTACTTC
cdr3_aa: CSVRRGSESYEQYF
j_call: TRBJ2-7
d_call: .
v_call: TRBV29-1
clone_size: .
cdr3_length: 14

cdr3_nt: TGTGCCAGTAGTATCCTGGACAGGGGGCGAAGGACTGAAGCTTTCTTT
cdr3_aa: CASSILDRGRRTEAFF
j_call: TRBJ1-1
d_call: TRBD1
v_call: TRBV19
clone_size: .
cdr3_length: 16

cdr3_nt: TGCAGTGCTAGTGCCGGGACAGGGATTTACGAGCAGTACTTC
cdr3_aa: CSASAGTGIYEQYF
j_call: TRBJ2-7
d_call: TRBD1
v_call: TRBV20-1
clone_size: many
cdr3_length: 14

cdr3_nt: TGTGCCAGCTCACCCGGGAGAGGAAACACCATATATTTT
cdr3_aa: CASSPGRGNTIYF
j_call: TRBJ1-3
d_call: .
v_call: TRBV18
clone_size: .
cdr3_length: 13

cdr3_nt: TGTGCCAGCAGCTCCCCGGTTGGCTATGGCTACACCTTC
cdr3_aa: CASSSPVGYGYTF
j_call: TRBJ1-2
d_call: .
v_call: TRBV7-2
clone_size: .
cdr3_length: 13

cdr3_nt: TGTGCCAGCAGCTTAGGGACAGGGATCTCCTTAGGCCAAGAGACCCAGTACTTC
cdr3_aa: CASSLGTGISLGQETQYF
j_call: TRBJ2-5
d_call: TRBD1
v_call: TRBV13
clone_size: .
cdr3_length: 18

cdr3_nt: TGTGCCAGCAGTTACAATTACAGGGGAAACACTGAAGCTTTCTTT
cdr3_aa: CASSYNYRGNTEAFF
j_call: TRBJ1-1
d_call: TRBD1
v_call: TRBV6-6
clone_size: .
cdr3_length: 15

cdr3_nt: TGTGCCAGCAGTTACAGGGTTGTGGGGTATAGCAATCAGCCCCAGCATTTT
cdr3_aa: CASSYRVVGYSNQPQHF
j_call: TRBJ1-5
d_call: .
v_call: TRBV28
clone_size: .
cdr3_length: 17

cdr3_nt: TGTGCCAGCAGCTTGATGTCGGGAATTGAGCAGTTCTTC
cdr3_aa: CASSLMSGIEQFF
j_call: TRBJ2-1
d_call: .
v_call: TRBV5-4
clone_size: .
cdr3_length: 13

cdr3_nt: TGTGCCAGCAGCCAAGGGAGGAGCGGGTTAGGCTACGAGCAGTACTTC
cdr3_aa: CASSQGRSGLGYEQYF
j_call: TRBJ2-7
d_call: .
v_call: TRBV3-1/TRBV3-2
clone_size: .
cdr3_length: 16

cdr3_nt: TGTGCCAGCAGCCAGGCGTCGCGGGAGAACACCGGGGAGCTGTTTTTT
cdr3_aa: CASSQASRENTGELFF
j_call: TRBJ2-2
d_call: .
v_call: TRBV7-6
clone_size: .
cdr3_length: 16

cdr3_nt: TGTGCCAGCAGCGCCCTAAGAACAGGGACCGAAAAACTGTTTTTT
cdr3_aa: CASSALRTGTEKLFF
j_call: TRBJ1-4
d_call: .
v_call: TRBV3-1/TRBV3-2
clone_size: .
cdr3_length: 15

cdr3_nt: TGTGCCAGTAGAACAGGTAGCTCCTACAATGAGCAGTTCTTC
cdr3_aa: CASRTGSSYNEQFF
j_call: TRBJ2-1
d_call: .
v_call: TRBV19
clone_size: .
cdr3_length: 14

cdr3_nt: TGCGCCAGCAGCTTCGGGACTAGCGCTGCCTACGAGCAGTACTTC
cdr3_aa: CASSFGTSAAYEQYF
j_call: TRBJ2-7
d_call: TRBD2
v_call: TRBV5-1
clone_size: .
cdr3_length: 15